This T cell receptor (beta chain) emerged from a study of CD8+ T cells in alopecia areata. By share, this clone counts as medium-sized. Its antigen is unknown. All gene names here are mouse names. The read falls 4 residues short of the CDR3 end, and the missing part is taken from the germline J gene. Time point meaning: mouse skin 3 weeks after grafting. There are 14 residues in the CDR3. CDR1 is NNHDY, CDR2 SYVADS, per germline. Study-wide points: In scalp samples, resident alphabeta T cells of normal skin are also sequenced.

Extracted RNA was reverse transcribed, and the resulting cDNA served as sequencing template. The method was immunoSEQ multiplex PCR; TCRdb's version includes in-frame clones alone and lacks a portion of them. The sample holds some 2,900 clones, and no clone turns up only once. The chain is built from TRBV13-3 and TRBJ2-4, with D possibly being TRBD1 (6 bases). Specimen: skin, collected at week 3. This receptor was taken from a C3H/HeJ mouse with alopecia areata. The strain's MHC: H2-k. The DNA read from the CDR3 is TGTGCCAGCAGTGATACCCGGGACAAAAAC. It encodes CASSDTRDKN. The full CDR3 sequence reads CASSDTRDKNTLYF.